This record covers a single T cell receptor beta chain. The specificity of this receptor is unknown. Base qualities are not at hand, and no much larger clone is one base apart. The sample belongs to a study of immune evolution from preneoplasia to lung adenocarcinoma (dated by TCRdb to about 2021). With regard to the full study: HLA loss of heterozygosity was observed in approximately 7%, 15% and 30% of AIS, MIA and ADC lesions, respectively, and was not observed in any AAH lesions. TCR sequencing data came from 51 patients. The immune data were integrated with whole exome sequencing and methylation data obtained from the same cohort of nodules. POLYSOLVER was used to infer class I HLA alleles from exome data, and LOHHLA was used to detect allele-specific HLA loss. Resected precursor lesions (AAH, AIS, MIA) and invasive adenocarcinomas were compared with paired morphologically normal lung tissue. Sample size was based on specimen availability rather than a prior power calculation. The study profiled immune contexture across lung adenocarcinoma precursors and invasive adenocarcinoma using immune gene expression, TCR sequencing and multiplex immunofluorescence. A total of approximately 48 patients with pulmonary nodules who underwent surgical resection were included in the overall cohort. The study reported that some 100 samples were used for TCR sequencing. Broader findings and caveats from the paper: The highest T cell clonality was observed in KRAS-mutant nodules compared with EGFR-mutant or double wild-type lesions. Normal lung showed the highest clonality, whereas later-stage lesions appeared to have higher T cell density and diversity but lower clonality. The highest top T cell clone frequencies were observed in normal lung, and a progressive decrease in top T cell clone frequencies appeared to occur from AAH through AIS, MIA and invasive adenocarcinoma. Because every patient came from Japan and China, how well the results apply to Western populations was uncertain. The findings reflected association rather than direct causation, and larger cohorts with long-term follow-up and longitudinal biopsies were considered necessary.

TCR beta CDR3 regions were sequenced from DNA using the immunoSEQ hsTCRbeta Kit. From the authors' description of their analysis: TCR sequencing data were analysed with the ImmunoSEQ Analyzer. T cell clonality was calculated on productive rearrangements as 1 minus Pielou's evenness. T cell diversity was measured with the inverse Simpson index on productive templates. T cell density was TCR beta template counts normalized to usable DNA, estimated by amplifying and sequencing housekeeping genes. Two-sided Kruskal-Wallis tests were used to compare TCR metrics between histologic stages. TCRdb retrieved this table from immuneACCESS and kept in-frame rearrangements only. Not all clones are present; in checked studies, unresolved V genes account for under half, and no reason is known for the remainder. That table supplies the V and J calls and clone size; D and trimming were determined from the DNA. For this sample there are about 8,400 clones; approximately 80% appear just once. About 8.3% of the sample lies in the top ten.

Taken from cysteine to phenylalanine, the CDR3 has 15 residues. Of all the DNA, just the CDR3 is kept, 45 bases in frame from base 1. Trimmed from V: 5 bases; trimmed from J: 9 bases; junction bases lacking a gene match: 12. From the germline V gene (reference sequence), CDR1 is SEHNR and CDR2 is FQNEAQ. Between the mid-2010s and the late 2010s, the patients underwent resection in either Japan or China. Histologic diagnosis of each case was confirmed independently by two lung cancer pathologists on H&E slides. Premalignant or tumor cells were enriched for nucleic acid extraction by macro-dissection performed after pathologic assessment. FFPE tissue was used for DNA isolation with the AllPrep DNA/RNA FFPE Kit.

Specimen: FFPE invasive lung adenocarcinoma tissue. Explained via the paper, the cell subset or site label denotes: frankly invasive lung adenocarcinoma (ADC). The receptor's source is a person aged 45-60 years with lung adenocarcinoma. The V and J segments used are TRBV7-9 and TRBJ2-1, with 8 bases aligning to TRBD1. Here the CDR3 is given as CASSRVLDRAGEQFF. The DNA sequence is as follows: TGTGCCAGCAGCCGAGTATTGGACAGGGCCGGTGAGCAGTTCTTC.